This entry lists 21 T cell receptor beta chains sequenced from one sample in a study of T-cell memory formation after mild COVID-19. Using its own MiXCR run on the 5' RACE reads, TCRdb lists one record per CDR3 protein. The table shows 170,000 or so distinct CDR3 sequences, with about a fifth occurring only once. Sequencing was carried out using PBMCs or a T cell subset sorted from them (not recorded which). The source is an adult woman who had mild COVID-19 (a few samples of this study predate the infection). Cell type and time point are not known.

This clonotype was counted between two and nine times. The genes are TRBV5-1 and TRBJ2-4, with 8 bases matching TRBD1. The length of the CDR3 is 16 residues. V gave up 0 bases and J gave up 0 bases; unmatched junction bases: 2. The germline CDR1 and CDR2 sequences are SGHRS and YFSETQ. CDR3 region: CASSLGDRGAKNIQYF. The CDR3 nucleotides are TGCGCCAGCAGCTTGGGAGACAGGGGAGCCAAAAACATTCAGTACTTC. Based on the CDR3 plus reference TRBV5-1 and TRBJ2-4, the full variable domain is KAGVTQTPRYLIKTRGQQVTLSCSPISGHRSVSWYQQTPGQGLQFLFEYFSETQRNKGNFPGRFSGRQFSNSRSEMNVSTLELGDSALYLCASSLGDRGAKNIQYFGAGTRLSVL.

This sequence joins TRBV24-1 and TRBJ2-3; 11 nucleotides line up with TRBD2. The germline V gene encodes CDR1 KGHDR and CDR2 SFDVKD. CDR3 size: 18 residues. Germline trimming cut 6 bases from V and 1 base from J; bases unmatched to any gene: 11. The CDR3 here is CATSPLAGGPYGTDTQYF. The CDR3 DNA follows: TGTGCCACCAGTCCCCTAGCGGGAGGCCCCTACGGCACAGATACGCAGTATTTT.

V gene TRBV12-3 or TRBV12-4 combines with J gene TRBJ1-5; 7 nucleotides agree with TRBD1. The CDR3 consists of 15 residues. V shed 3 bases, J shed 1 base, and the junction held 3 bases outside the gene matches. The CDR3 bases are TGTGCCAGCAGTTTGGAAGGGGGCAGCAATCAGCCCCAGCATTTT. Encoded protein: CASSLEGGSNQPQHF.

The V call is TRBV7-2, the J call TRBJ2-1; TRBD2 aligns across 8 bases. The junction had 5 bases not matched to a gene; V was cut back by 1 base and J by 6 bases. The CDR3 has 15 residues. Per germline, CDR1 SGHTA and CDR2 FQGNSA. The CDR3 coding sequence is TGTGCCAGCAGCTTAGAGGTCGGGAGGGGCAATGAGCAGTTCTTC. Translated: CASSLEVGRGNEQFF.

The gene calls are TRBV2 and TRBJ1-1, with no clear D. The CDR3 covers 10 residues. CDR1 and CDR2 (germline): SNHLY, FYNNEI. Here the CDR3 reads CGLGVTEAFF. The CDR3 nucleotides are TGTGGGCTCGGCGTGACTGAAGCTTTCTTT.

The chain employs TRBV2 and TRBJ2-1, with D possibly being TRBD1 or TRBD2 (5 bases each). Germline V gene sequence: CDR1 SNHLY, CDR2 FYNNEI. Trimming removed 4 bases at V and 7 bases at J, with 17 bases between. This CDR3 contains 15 residues. CDR3 sequence: CASSGIRDPANEQFF. CDR3 nucleotide sequence: TGTGCCAGCAGTGGAATCCGGGACCCTGCGAATGAGCAGTTCTTC.

The gene calls are TRBV30 and TRBJ1-1, with D possibly TRBD1 on 6 matching bases. This CDR3 contains 14 residues. The V gene lost 1 base and the J gene lost 6 bases, with 15 bases spanning the gap. Looked up from germline, CDR1 is GTSNPN and CDR2 is SVGIG (reference sequence). The CDR3: CAWSALHGGPEAFF. For the CDR3, the DNA is TGTGCCTGGAGTGCCCTCCACGGGGGCCCTGAAGCTTTCTTT.

The chain links TRBV2 to TRBJ1-1, with D tentatively TRBD1 (5 bases). The germline gives CDR1 SNHLY, CDR2 FYNNEI. The germline V and J ends were trimmed by 11 bases and 2 bases, with 27 bases remaining between them. The CDR3 is 17 residues long. The CDR3 loop is CASQGDRDLLSNTEAFF. The CDR3 DNA is TGTGCCTCCCAGGGAGACCGGGACTTACTTTCAAACACTGAAGCTTTCTTT.

This chain joins TRBV23-1 and TRBJ1-1, with no clear D. TRBV23-1 is an open reading frame whose function is uncertain. Trimming left V 10 bases short and J 0 bases short, with 12 bases between. The CDR3 is 13 amino acids. This CDR3 reads CAILGQLNTEAFF. The CDR3 DNA reads TGCGCCATACTAGGGCAGTTGAACACTGAAGCTTTCTTT.

This clonotype was detected a few times. V usage is TRBV4-3 and J usage is TRBJ2-7; the D gene could be TRBD1 or TRBD2 (6 bases each). CDR1 is LGHNA and CDR2 is YSLEER in the germline V gene. Trimming removed 4 bases at V and 4 bases at J, with 17 bases between. This CDR3 is built from 15 residues. DNA for the CDR3: TGCGCCAGCAGCCCCCAAGAGGGGGGAGGATACGAGCAGTACTTC. Translation: CASSPQEGGGYEQYF.

This clonotype has a handful of counts. The chain uses TRBV6-2 or TRBV6-3 and TRBJ2-7; D could derive from TRBD1 or TRBD2 (5 bases each). Germline assignment: CDR1 MNHEY and CDR2 SVGEGT. The V and J ends lost 1 base and 3 bases respectively, with 13 bases between them. The CDR3 is made up of 15 amino acids. CDR3 protein: CASSYYGTDLYEQYF. The CDR3, as DNA: TGTGCCAGCAGTTACTACGGGACGGACCTCTACGAGCAGTACTTC.

This clonotype has just a few counts. The chain uses TRBV7-9 and TRBJ2-1, with 8 bases matching TRBD2. Germline assignment: CDR1 SEHNR and CDR2 FQNEAQ (reference sequence). The CDR3 has 16 amino acids. V dropped 3 bases and J dropped 3; count of bases not matched to a gene: 7. For the CDR3, the DNA is TGTGCCAGCAGCTTCTCGGCTAGCGGGTACTACAATGAGCAGTTCTTC. As protein: CASSFSASGYYNEQFF.

The chain employs TRBV20-1 and TRBJ2-7, with 15 nucleotides matching TRBD2. Germline CDR1 is DFQATT and CDR2 is SNEGSKA (reference sequence). V was pared by 6 bases and J by 5 bases, with 5 bases of the junction left unmatched. The length of the CDR3 is 14 residues. CDR3 sequence reads: CSARTSGRVHEQYF. CDR3 in DNA: TGCAGTGCGAGGACTAGCGGGAGGGTTCACGAGCAGTACTTC.

This chain connects TRBV19 to TRBJ1-4; 9 bases are a match to TRBD1. Germline V gene lookup returns CDR1 LNHDA and CDR2 SQIVND (reference sequence). The CDR3 totals 16 residues. V dropped 3 bases and J dropped 4; count of bases not matched to a gene: 6. The CDR3 is CASSIYRGQGNEKLFF. The CDR3 DNA follows: TGTGCCAGTAGTATCTACCGGGGACAGGGTAATGAAAAACTGTTTTTT.

The table lists this clonotype with a few counts. This chain uses TRBV27 with TRBJ2-7; 10 bases map to TRBD2. The CDR3 consists of 15 residues. The germline V gene has CDR1 MNHEY and CDR2 SMNVEV (reference sequence). The V gene end was trimmed by 2 bases and the J gene end by 5 bases; junction bases not matched to a gene: 6. The CDR3 is CASSLVSSGSHEQYF. CDR3 bases: TGTGCCAGCAGTTTAGTTTCTAGCGGGAGCCACGAGCAGTACTTC.

This chain connects TRBV6-5 to TRBJ2-1; TRBD2 agrees at 11 bases. The V and J ends lost 5 bases and 8 bases, in that order; junction bases with no gene match: 5. The CDR3 extends over 14 amino acids. Germline CDR1 reads MNHEY; CDR2 reads SVGAGI. DNA for the CDR3: TGTGCCAGCAGTATAGCGGGAGGGGAAGATGAGCAGTTCTTC. It codes for CASSIAGGEDEQFF.

This clonotype has just a few counts. The chain has TRBV7-2 and TRBJ1-5; D is unresolved. V lost 4 bases to trimming and J lost 0 bases, with 10 bases between them. CDR3 size: 15 residues. Germline CDR1 SGHTA, CDR2 FQGNSA. CDR3 region: CASSSFFRSNQPQHF. Here the CDR3 DNA reads TGTGCCAGCAGCTCGTTCTTCCGTAGCAATCAGCCCCAGCATTTT. Complete variable domain (other parts from reference TRBV7-2 and TRBJ1-5): GAGVSQSPSNKVTEKGKDVELRCDPISGHTALYWYRQSLGQGLEFLIYFQGNSAPDKSGLPSDRFSAERTGGSVSTLTIQRTQQEDSAVYLCASSSFFRSNQPQHFGDGTRLSIL.

The V gene is TRBV7-2, the J gene TRBJ2-7, with TRBD2 matching 7 bases. From germline, CDR1 is SGHTA and CDR2 FQGNSA. V shed 5 bases and J 4 bases; nucleotides not matched to a gene: 14. This CDR3 has 16 residues. The CDR3 DNA follows: TGTGCCAGCAGCCCCTTTTTTCAGGGAGGGGTATACGAGCAGTACTTC. This sequence encodes CASSPFFQGGVYEQYF.

This clonotype was seen repeatedly, ten times or more. The chain has TRBV13 and TRBJ2-5; D unclear. There are 14 residues in the CDR3. Germline V gives CDR1 PRHDT, CDR2 FYEKMQ (reference sequence). Trimming took off 1 base at V and 2 bases at J, with 8 bases between the two ends. The CDR3 nucleotides are TGTGCCAGCAGCTTAGTCATCAGGCAAGAGACCCAGTACTTC. As protein: CASSLVIRQETQYF.

The CDR3 region has the DNA TGTGCCAGTAGTATTTTGGACAGGGATCAGCCCCAGCATTTT. Translation: CASSILDRDQPQHF. The chain combines TRBV19 with TRBJ1-5, with 8 nucleotides matching TRBD1. The junction had 3 bases not matched to a gene; V was cut back by 3 bases and J by 5 bases. This CDR3 is built from 14 residues. Germline V CDR1 and CDR2: LNHDA, SQIVND (reference sequence).

This clonotype has a handful of counts. The gene calls are TRBV7-9 and TRBJ2-1; 7 bases agree with TRBD2. Germline V gene data show CDR1 as SEHNR and CDR2 as FQNEAQ (reference sequence). The V gene end was trimmed by 4 bases and the J gene end by 7 bases; junction bases not matched to a gene: 10. This CDR3 has 15 residues. This CDR3 reads CASSSNRDYRNEQFF. CDR3 sequence (DNA): TGTGCCAGCAGCTCCAACCGGGACTACCGAAATGAGCAGTTCTTC.